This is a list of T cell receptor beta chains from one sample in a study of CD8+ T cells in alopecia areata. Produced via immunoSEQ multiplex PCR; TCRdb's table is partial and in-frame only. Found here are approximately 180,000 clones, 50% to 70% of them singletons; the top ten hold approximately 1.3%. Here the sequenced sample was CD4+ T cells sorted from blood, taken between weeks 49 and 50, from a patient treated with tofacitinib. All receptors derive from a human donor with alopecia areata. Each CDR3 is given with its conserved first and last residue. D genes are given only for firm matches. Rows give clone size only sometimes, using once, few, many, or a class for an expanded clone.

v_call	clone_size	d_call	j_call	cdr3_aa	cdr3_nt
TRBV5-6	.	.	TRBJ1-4	CASSWGPSLNEKLFF	TGTGCCAGCAGCTGGGGACCCAGTCTTAATGAAAAACTGTTTTTT
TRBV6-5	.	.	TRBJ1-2	CASRQVGGTGYGYTF	TGTGCCAGCCGCCAAGTGGGCGGCACCGGCTATGGCTACACCTTC
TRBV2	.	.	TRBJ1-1	CASSGSLFEAFF	TGTGCCAGCAGTGGCAGCCTCTTTGAAGCTTTCTTT
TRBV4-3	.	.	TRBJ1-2	CASSQDDSGSYGYTF	TGCGCCAGCAGCCAAGATGACAGCGGAAGCTATGGCTACACCTTC
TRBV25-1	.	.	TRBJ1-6	CASSEYKAYSPLHF	TGTGCCAGCAGTGAATATAAGGCGTACTCACCCCTCCACTTT
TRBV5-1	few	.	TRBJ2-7	CASSLVQGNYEQYF	TGCGCCAGCAGCTTGGTCCAGGGAAACTACGAGCAGTACTTC
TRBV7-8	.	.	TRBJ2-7	CASSLGRIYEQYF	TGTGCCAGCAGCTTAGGGAGGATCTACGAGCAGTACTTC
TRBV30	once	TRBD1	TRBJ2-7	CAWSVSGTGSEQYF	TGTGCCTGGAGTGTCTCTGGGACAGGCTCCGAGCAGTACTTC
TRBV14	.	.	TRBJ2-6	CASSIHSGANVLTF	TGTGCCAGCAGTATACACTCTGGGGCCAACGTCCTGACTTTC
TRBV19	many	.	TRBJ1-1	CASSYYMNTEAFF	TGTGCCAGTAGTTACTACATGAACACTGAAGCTTTCTTT
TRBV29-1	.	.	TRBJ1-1	CSVERRPTGLNTEAFF	TGCAGCGTTGAAAGACGACCCACGGGTCTGAACACTGAAGCTTTCTTT
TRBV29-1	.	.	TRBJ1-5	CSVVPGRNQPQHF	TGCAGCGTTGTTCCAGGAAGAAATCAGCCCCAGCATTTT
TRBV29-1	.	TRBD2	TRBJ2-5	CSVVAGSSPYF	TGCAGCGTGGTAGCGGGGAGCTCGCCGTACTTC
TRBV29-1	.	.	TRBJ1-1	CSVELGLNTEAFF	TGCAGCGTTGAACTGGGGCTGAACACTGAAGCTTTCTTT
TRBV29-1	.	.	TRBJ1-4	CSVEVGRVGEKLFF	TGCAGCGTTGAAGTCGGCAGAGTGGGTGAAAAACTGTTTTTT
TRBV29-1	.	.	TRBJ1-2	CSVENPNYGYTF	TGCAGCGTTGAAAACCCAAACTATGGCTACACCTTC
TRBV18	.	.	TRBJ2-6	CASSPQGSGANVLTF	TGTGCCAGCTCACCACAGGGGTCTGGGGCCAACGTCCTGACTTTC
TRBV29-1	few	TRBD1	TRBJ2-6	CSVAGQGRSGANVLTF	TGCAGCGTAGCCGGACAGGGGCGCTCTGGGGCCAACGTCCTGACTTTC
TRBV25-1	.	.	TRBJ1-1	CASRDGKNTEAFF	TGTGCCAGCAGGGACGGCAAGAACACTGAAGCTTTCTTT
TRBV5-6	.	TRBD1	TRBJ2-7	CASSRDRGYEQYF	TGTGCCAGCAGCCGGGACAGGGGATACGAGCAGTACTTC
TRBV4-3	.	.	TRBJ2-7	CASSQRAALGYEQYF	TGCGCCAGCAGCCAGAGGGCTGCATTAGGGTACGAGCAGTACTTC
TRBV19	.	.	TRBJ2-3	CASSISPGRDTQYF	TGTGCCAGTAGTATCTCCCCTGGGCGTGATACGCAGTATTTT
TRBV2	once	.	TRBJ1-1	CASRETENTEAFF	TGTGCCAGCAGGGAAACAGAGAACACTGAAGCTTTCTTT
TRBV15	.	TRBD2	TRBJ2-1	CATSSRLAGRNEQFF	TGTGCCACCAGCAGTCGACTAGCGGGGAGAAATGAGCAGTTCTTC
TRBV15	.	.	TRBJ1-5	CATRGAYSNQPQHF	TGTGCCACCCGGGGGGCGTATAGCAATCAGCCCCAGCATTTT
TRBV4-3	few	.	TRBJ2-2	CASSQRGGIGELFF	TGCGCCAGCAGCCAGAGGGGCGGTATCGGGGAGCTGTTTTTT
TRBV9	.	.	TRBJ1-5	CASSAAAGTNQPQHF	TGTGCCAGCAGCGCAGCAGCGGGTACTAATCAGCCCCAGCATTTT
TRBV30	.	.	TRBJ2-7	CAWSVVGYHEQYF	TGTGCCTGGAGTGTAGTAGGGTATCACGAGCAGTACTTC
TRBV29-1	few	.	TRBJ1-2	CSVRVNYGYTF	TGCAGCGTCCGCGTGAACTATGGCTACACCTTC
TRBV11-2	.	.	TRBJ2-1	CASSFFPGYTQSNEQFF	TGTGCCAGCAGCTTCTTCCCAGGGTACACTCAGTCCAATGAGCAGTTCTTC
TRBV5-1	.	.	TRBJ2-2	CASSSGTGELFF	TGCGCCAGCAGCTCGGGCACCGGGGAGCTGTTTTTT